One sample yielded the 17 T cell receptor beta chains listed below, sequenced in a study of shared clonotypes between healthy human individuals. Naive CD8 populations comprised CD45RO-negative cells positively selected for CCR7, excluding terminally differentiated effector memory CD45RA+ cells. Repertoires were generated with immunoSEQ multiplex PCR, while TCRdb's copy carries only in-frame clones and drops some. The sample contains roughly 2,000,000 clones, 90% to 95% of which appear only once. Sequencing used naive CD8+ T cells from PBMCs. The origin of the receptors is a man aged 18 to 30 in good health. Some clones in this sample may be carry-over from other donors' samples.

This chain uses TRBV28 with TRBJ1-1; the D gene is possibly TRBD1 (6 bases). The CDR3 length is 18 residues. Looked up from germline, CDR1 is MDHEN and CDR2 is SYDVKM. Trimming left V 4 bases short and J 5 bases short, with 26 bases between. CDR3 region: CASSSHRGGTAGNTEAFF. DNA for the CDR3: TGTGCCAGCAGTTCGCACCGAGGGGGTACGGCGGGTAATACTGAAGCTTTCTTT.

The CDR3 coding sequence is TGTGCCAGCAGTGGTGCTTGGGGTGGTGGTGGCACAGATACGCAGTATTTT. Translated, it gives CASSGAWGGGGTDTQYF. The V and J genes are TRBV9 and TRBJ2-3; D remains unclear. The germline V gene encodes CDR1 SGDLS and CDR2 YYNGEE. CDR3 length: 17 residues. Trimming pared 5 bases from V and 1 base from J, leaving 20 bases between. The whole variable domain, filled in from reference TRBV9 and TRBJ2-3, reads DSGVTQTPKHLITATGQRVTLRCSPRSGDLSVYWYQQSLDQGLQFLIQYYNGEERAKGNILERFSAQQFPDLHSELNLSSLELGDSALYFCASSGAWGGGGTDTQYFGPGTRLTVL.

The chain has TRBV19 and TRBJ2-1; no clear D. The germline gives CDR1 LNHDA, CDR2 SQIVND (reference sequence). Trimming pared 3 bases from V and 5 bases from J, leaving 14 bases between. The CDR3 has 15 residues. This CDR3 reads CASSIPKPTDNEQFF. The CDR3 nucleotides read TGTGCCAGTAGTATTCCCAAGCCGACCGACAATGAGCAGTTCTTC.

The chain combines TRBV14 with TRBJ2-1; 7 positions agree with TRBD2. Germline CDR1 is SGHDN and CDR2 is FVKESK. This CDR3 is built from 13 residues. Germline trimming cut 8 bases from V and 1 base from J; bases unmatched to any gene: 2. CDR3 nucleotide sequence: TGTGCCAGCGGGGGAGGGTCCTACAATGAGCAGTTCTTC. This sequence encodes CASGGGSYNEQFF.

This clone appeared a single time. The J gene is TRBJ2-7, the V gene TRBV28; a weak D match, TRBD1 (5 bases). CDR1 is MDHEN and CDR2 is SYDVKM in the germline V gene. The length of the CDR3 is 19 residues. V gave up 5 bases and J gave up 0 bases, with 26 bases separating them. The CDR3 sequence is CASSPIRVVSIKSSYEQYF. The CDR3 DNA sequence: TGTGCCAGCAGTCCGATCAGGGTAGTTTCTATAAAGAGCTCCTACGAGCAGTACTTC.

This rearrangement joins TRBV29-1 to TRBJ2-3, with D perhaps TRBD1 (5 bases). The CDR3 runs 11 residues. From germline, CDR1 is SQVTM and CDR2 ANQGSEA. V lost 8 bases, J lost 6 bases, and 12 bases lay in between. DNA for the CDR3: TGCAGCCCGAGAAAGGGGGATACGCAGTATTTT. This codes for CSPRKGDTQYF.

The chain joins TRBV27 to TRBJ2-7; D tentatively reads TRBD1 or TRBD2 (6 bases each). The germline gives CDR1 MNHEY, CDR2 SMNVEV (reference sequence). Trimming cost V 5 bases and J 3 bases, with 20 bases left between them. The CDR3 consists of 16 residues. CDR3 loop: CASSPSAGHEDYEQYF. DNA for the CDR3: TGTGCCAGCAGTCCGAGCGCGGGACATGAGGACTACGAGCAGTACTTC.

The V and J genes are TRBV23-1 and TRBJ1-1; D may be TRBD1 (5 bases). TRBV23-1 falls under the ORF class, with uncertain function. This CDR3 contains 16 residues. The V end lost 6 bases, the J end lost 1 base, and 18 bases lay between the germline ends. In DNA, the CDR3 is TGCGCCAGCAGGAGGACGAACCCACAGGCGAACACTGAAGCTTTCTTT. Translating it yields CASRRTNPQANTEAFF.

The chain combines TRBV10-3 with TRBJ2-1; TRBD2 aligns across 7 bases. Trimming removed 3 bases from V and 5 bases from J; junction bases left unmatched: 7. CDR3 size: 15 residues. The germline V gene has CDR1 ENHRY and CDR2 SYGVKD. The DNA for the CDR3 is TGTGCCATCAGTGATCGGCGGGAGCTCAACAATGAGCAGTTCTTC. This encodes CAISDRRELNNEQFF.

This rearrangement joins TRBV5-1 to TRBJ2-1; D assignment may be TRBD1 or TRBD2 (5 bases each). Germline assignment: CDR1 SGHRS and CDR2 YFSETQ. The CDR3 runs to 17 residues. Trimming took off 3 bases at V and 0 bases at J, with 16 bases between the two ends. DNA of the CDR3: TGCGCCAGCAGCTACAACCGGGACCCAAGCTCCTACAATGAGCAGTTCTTC. It encodes CASSYNRDPSSYNEQFF.

V and J are TRBV4-3 and TRBJ1-1; 7 positions agree with TRBD1. J lost 4 bases, V lost 3 bases, and 5 bases had no gene match. CDR3 length equals 14 residues. The V gene's germline CDR1 is LGHNA and CDR2 YSLEER. The CDR3 sequence is CASSQQGVATEAFF. The DNA for the CDR3 is TGCGCCAGCAGCCAGCAGGGGGTGGCCACTGAAGCTTTCTTT.

The rearrangement uses TRBV28 and TRBJ2-7, with 9 bases lining up with TRBD2. Germline CDR1 MDHEN, CDR2 SYDVKM. CDR3 length: 15 residues. Trimming removed 0 bases from V and 1 base from J; junction bases left unmatched: 1. The CDR3, as DNA: TGTGCCAGCAGTTTATGGCTAGCGGGATCCTACGAGCAGTACTTC. Protein: CASSLWLAGSYEQYF.

This rearrangement joins TRBV9 to TRBJ1-6; D is uncertain. V lost 4 bases, J lost 2 bases, and 10 bases lay in between. Germline assignment: CDR1 SGDLS and CDR2 YYNGEE. CDR3 length: 15 residues. The DNA for the CDR3 is TGTGCCAGCAGCTCCAGCGGGGCCTATAATTCACCCCTCCACTTT. Translation: CASSSSGAYNSPLHF. Looking up the rest from reference TRBV9 and TRBJ1-6 gives the full variable domain: DSGVTQTPKHLITATGQRVTLRCSPRSGDLSVYWYQQSLDQGLQFLIQYYNGEERAKGNILERFSAQQFPDLHSELNLSSLELGDSALYFCASSSSGAYNSPLHFGNGTRLTVT.

The CDR3 sequence is CASSLSGTPANYGYTF. The CDR3 DNA reads as TGTGCCAGCAGTTTATCGGGGACACCGGCTAACTATGGCTACACCTTC. The chain links TRBV28 to TRBJ1-2; a possible D gene is TRBD1 (6 bases). This CDR3 is 16 amino acids long. Germline lookup yields CDR1 MDHEN and CDR2 SYDVKM. Trimming stripped 1 base from V and 0 bases from J, with 12 bases between.

The chain uses TRBV19 and TRBJ2-1; D is unresolved. V lost 6 bases to trimming and J lost 0 bases, with 9 bases between them. Germline CDR1 reads LNHDA; CDR2 reads SQIVND (reference sequence). The CDR3 covers 14 residues. CDR3 amino acids: CASSGGLSYNEQFF. The CDR3 DNA is TGTGCCAGTAGCGGCGGCCTCTCCTACAATGAGCAGTTCTTC.

V gene TRBV11-3 combines with J gene TRBJ1-1, with D unresolved. The CDR3 totals 13 residues. The V and J ends lost 4 bases and 1 base respectively, with 7 bases between them. Germline V gives CDR1 SGHNT, CDR2 YENEEA. The CDR3 nucleotides are TGTGCCAGCAGCTATAACTCGAACACTGAAGCTTTCTTT. Translated: CASSYNSNTEAFF.

This chain uses TRBV15 with TRBJ1-1; D gene ambiguous. The CDR3 consists of 15 residues. CDR1 and CDR2 from the germline V gene are LNHNV and YYDKDF (reference sequence). V was cut by 5 bases and J by 5 bases, with 18 bases left in between. This CDR3 reads CATSARPGGWTEAFF. The CDR3 nucleotides read TGTGCCACCAGCGCGCGCCCAGGAGGGTGGACTGAAGCTTTCTTT.